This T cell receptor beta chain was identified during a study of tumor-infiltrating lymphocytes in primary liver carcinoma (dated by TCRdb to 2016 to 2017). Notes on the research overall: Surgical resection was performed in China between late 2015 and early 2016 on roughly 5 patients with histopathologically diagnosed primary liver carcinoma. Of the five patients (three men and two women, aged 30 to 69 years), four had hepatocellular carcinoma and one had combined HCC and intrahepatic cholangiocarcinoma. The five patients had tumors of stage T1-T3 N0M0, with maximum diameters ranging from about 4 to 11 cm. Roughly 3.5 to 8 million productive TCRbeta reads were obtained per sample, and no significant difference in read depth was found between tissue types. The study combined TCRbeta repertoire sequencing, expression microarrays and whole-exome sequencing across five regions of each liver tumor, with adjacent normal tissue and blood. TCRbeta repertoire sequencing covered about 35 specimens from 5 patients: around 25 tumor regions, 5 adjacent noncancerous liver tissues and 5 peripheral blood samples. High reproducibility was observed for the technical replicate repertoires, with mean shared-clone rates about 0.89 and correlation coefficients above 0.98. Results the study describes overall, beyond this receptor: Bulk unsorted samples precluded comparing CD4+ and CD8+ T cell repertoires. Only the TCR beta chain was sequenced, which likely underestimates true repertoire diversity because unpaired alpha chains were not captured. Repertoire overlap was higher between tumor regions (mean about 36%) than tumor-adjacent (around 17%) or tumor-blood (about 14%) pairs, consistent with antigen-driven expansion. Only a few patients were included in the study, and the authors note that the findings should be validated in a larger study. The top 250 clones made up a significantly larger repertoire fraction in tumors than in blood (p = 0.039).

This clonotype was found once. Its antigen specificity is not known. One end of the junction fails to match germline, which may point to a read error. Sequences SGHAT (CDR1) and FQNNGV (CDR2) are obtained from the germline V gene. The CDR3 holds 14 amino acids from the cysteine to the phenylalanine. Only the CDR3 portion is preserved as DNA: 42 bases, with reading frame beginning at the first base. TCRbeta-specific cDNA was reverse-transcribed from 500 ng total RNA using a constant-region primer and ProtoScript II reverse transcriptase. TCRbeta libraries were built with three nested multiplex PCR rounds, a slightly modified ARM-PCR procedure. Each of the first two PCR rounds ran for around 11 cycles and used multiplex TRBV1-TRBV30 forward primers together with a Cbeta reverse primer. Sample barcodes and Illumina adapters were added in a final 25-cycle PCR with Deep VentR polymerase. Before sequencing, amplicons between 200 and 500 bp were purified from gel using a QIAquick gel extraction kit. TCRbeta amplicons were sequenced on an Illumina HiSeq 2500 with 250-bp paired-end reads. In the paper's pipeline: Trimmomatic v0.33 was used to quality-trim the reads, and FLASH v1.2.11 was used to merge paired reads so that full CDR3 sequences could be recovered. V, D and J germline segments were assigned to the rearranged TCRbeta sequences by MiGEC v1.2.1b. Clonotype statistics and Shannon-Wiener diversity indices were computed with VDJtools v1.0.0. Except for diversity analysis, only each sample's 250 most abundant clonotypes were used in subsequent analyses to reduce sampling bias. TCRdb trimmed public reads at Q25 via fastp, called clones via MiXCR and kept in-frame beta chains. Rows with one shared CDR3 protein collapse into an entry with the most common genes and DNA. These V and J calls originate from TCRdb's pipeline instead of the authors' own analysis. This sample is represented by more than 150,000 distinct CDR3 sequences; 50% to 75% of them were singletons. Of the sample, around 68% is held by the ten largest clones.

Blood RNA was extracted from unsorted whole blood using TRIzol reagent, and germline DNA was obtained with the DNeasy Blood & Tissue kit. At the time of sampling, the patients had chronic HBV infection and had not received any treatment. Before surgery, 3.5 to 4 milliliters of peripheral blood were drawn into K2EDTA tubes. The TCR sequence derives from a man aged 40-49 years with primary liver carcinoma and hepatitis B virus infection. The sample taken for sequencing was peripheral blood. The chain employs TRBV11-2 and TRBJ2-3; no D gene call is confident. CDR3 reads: CAGSLGDIHDTQYF. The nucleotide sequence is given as TGTGCCGGCAGCTTAGGAGACATCCACGATACGCAGTATTTT.